The 31 T cell receptor beta chains reported below all come from one sample, sequenced in a study of blood T cells in healthy people across ages. A second PCR, run for roughly 7 to 12 cycles, used a sample-barcoded 5' primer plus a J-beta primer mix. TCRdb re-called the 5' RACE reads through MiXCR, storing one row per CDR3 protein. Here the sample spans around 990,000 distinct CDR3 sequences, around two fifths being singletons. Sequencing was carried out using blood. The receptors stem from a man aged 18 to 30 in good health.

This clonotype was counted between two and nine times. J is TRBJ1-2 and V is TRBV7-2; perhaps TRBD1 as D (5 bases). The CDR3 sequence is 13 residues long. Germline V gene data show CDR1 as SGHTA and CDR2 as FQGNSA. Trimming left V 3 bases short and J 6 bases short, with 11 bases between. The CDR3 here is CASSFASGNGYTF. The CDR3 DNA is TGTGCCAGCAGCTTCGCATCAGGGAATGGCTACACCTTC. The entire variable domain, with the rest obtained from reference TRBV7-2 and TRBJ1-2, is as follows: GAGVSQSPSNKVTEKGKDVELRCDPISGHTALYWYRQSLGQGLEFLIYFQGNSAPDKSGLPSDRFSAERTGGSVSTLTIQRTQQEDSAVYLCASSFASGNGYTFGSGTRLTVV.

This clonotype was observed a handful of times. The chain couples TRBV6-6 to TRBJ2-5, with TRBD2 as a possible D gene (6 bases). This CDR3 has 16 amino acids. The V gene lost 2 bases and the J gene lost 3 bases, with 16 bases spanning the gap. CDR1 is MNHNY and CDR2 is SVGAGI in the germline V gene (reference sequence). DNA of the CDR3: TGTGCCAGCAGTTACCCCACGGGACTCACGGAAGAGACCCAGTACTTC. Its protein product is CASSYPTGLTEETQYF.

The rearrangement uses TRBV7-9 and TRBJ2-2; D possibly uses TRBD1 or TRBD2 (5 bases each). The CDR3 contains 15 residues. V lost 7 bases, J lost 6 bases, and 18 bases lay in between. The germline V gene has CDR1 SEHNR and CDR2 FQNEAQ (reference sequence). CDR3 protein: CASTSGTAIAGELFF. The CDR3 DNA is TGTGCCAGCACTTCCGGGACGGCCATAGCCGGGGAGCTGTTTTTT. The entire variable domain, with the rest obtained from reference TRBV7-9 and TRBJ2-2, is as follows: DTGVSQNPRHKITKRGQNVTFRCDPISEHNRLYWYRQTLGQGPEFLTYFQNEAQLEKSRLLSDRFSAERPKGSFSTLEIQRTEQGDSAMYLCASTSGTAIAGELFFGEGSRLTVL.

In its sample, this clonotype was seen once. The junction does not match germline at one end; this may be a read error. In DNA form, the CDR3 reads TGTGCCACCAGCAGGAACAGGGGGCTGGAGCCCCGGCATTTT. Its protein product is CATSRNRGLEPRHF. The chain joins TRBV15 to TRBJ1-5, with 9 nucleotides matching TRBD1. The CDR3 is 14 amino acids. Germline V lookup: CDR1 LNHNV, CDR2 YYDKDF (reference sequence).

This clonotype appeared a few times. CDR3 protein: CSAKTSGGAGEQFF. The CDR3 nucleotides read TGCAGTGCTAAGACTAGCGGGGGGGCGGGTGAGCAGTTCTTC. The V and J genes are TRBV20-1 and TRBJ2-1, with 14 bases that match TRBD2. Germline CDR1 reads DFQATT; CDR2 reads SNEGSKA (reference sequence). The CDR3 length is 14 residues. V was clipped by 4 bases and J by 9 bases; unmatched bases: 5.

V is TRBV5-1 and J is TRBJ1-2; no clear D. Germline lookup yields CDR1 SGHRS and CDR2 YFSETQ. The CDR3 has 14 amino acids. With 0 bases removed from V and 7 bases from J, the gap between germline ends came to 13 bases. CDR3 sequence reads: CASSLGTGTIGYTF. The CDR3 DNA follows: TGCGCCAGCAGCTTGGGCACGGGCACTATTGGCTACACCTTC.

This rearrangement joins TRBV5-1 to TRBJ2-4, with 8 bases identical to TRBD1. The assigned J gene may be wrong: the sequence end matches TRBJ2-7 better. Germline assignment: CDR1 SGHRS and CDR2 YFSETQ. The CDR3 covers 15 residues. CDR3 sequence reads: CASSLQGVGSHEQYF. CDR3 DNA: TGCGCCAGCAGCTTACAGGGGGTTGGTTCCCACGAGCAGTACTTC.

This clonotype was seen only a few times. V is TRBV2 and J is TRBJ1-2, with D possibly being TRBD1 (6 bases). The CDR3 has 18 amino acids. Per germline, CDR1 SNHLY and CDR2 FYNNEI. V shed 3 bases and J shed 3 bases, with 23 bases lying between them. CDR3 amino acids: CASSEVETGDPLYYGYTF. CDR3 DNA sequence: TGTGCCAGCAGTGAGGTGGAGACAGGTGACCCCCTATACTATGGCTACACCTTC.

This chain uses TRBV5-1 with TRBJ1-4, with D unclear. V lost 7 bases, J lost 4 bases, and 14 bases lay in between. Germline V CDR1 and CDR2: SGHRS, YFSETQ. CDR3 length: 14 residues. Written as DNA, the CDR3 is TGCGCCAGCGGGAAGGACGGATATAATGAAAAACTGTTTTTT. Translation: CASGKDGYNEKLFF.

The sample holds many counts of this clonotype. At one boundary the junction diverges from the germline segment, which might be a read error. The genes are TRBV11-2 and TRBJ2-1; 10 positions agree with TRBD2. The CDR3 covers 14 residues. Germline CDR1 is SGHAT and CDR2 is FQNNGV. As DNA, the CDR3 is TGTGCCAGCAGATTAGCGGGGGGCTACAATGAGCAGTTCTTC. It encodes CASRLAGGYNEQFF.

Notes on this clonotype: An end of the junction does not agree with germline; a read error may underlie this. J is TRBJ1-2 and V is TRBV9; D gene uncertain. Per the germline V gene, CDR1 is SGDLS and CDR2 is YYNGEE. The CDR3 contains 14 residues. For the CDR3, the DNA is TGTGCCAGCAACGTAGGCAGGCCCTCCTATGGCTACACCTTC. Amino acid sequence: CASNVGRPSYGYTF.

The genes are TRBV7-2 and TRBJ1-1; 11 bases are shared with TRBD1. The trim removed 2 bases at V and 2 bases at J, leaving 4 bases unmatched. The length of the CDR3 is 16 residues. Per germline, CDR1 SGHTA and CDR2 FQGNSA. CDR3: CASSLSGTGGNTEAFF. The CDR3 region has the DNA TGTGCCAGCAGCTTATCCGGGACAGGGGGAAACACTGAAGCTTTCTTT.

This clonotype appeared a few times. V usage is TRBV5-1 and J usage is TRBJ1-4, with TRBD1 matching 7 bases. CDR1 SGHRS and CDR2 YFSETQ come from the germline V gene. The CDR3 extends over 19 amino acids. J gave up 8 bases and V 0 bases, and 19 bases lay outside the gene matches. In DNA form, the CDR3 reads TGCGCCAGCAGCTTGGCCTACCGACGAAAACGGGACAGAACAGAAAAACTGTTTTTT. Its translation is CASSLAYRRKRDRTEKLFF.

This clonotype was detected only once. The chain recombines TRBV12-3 or TRBV12-4 with TRBJ2-7; D gene unclear. The CDR3 is 18 amino acids. V lost 3 bases to trimming and J lost 0 bases, with 21 bases between them. CDR3 bases: TGTGCCAGCAGTTTCAAGGCAAAGACTGGACGGATCTCCTACGAGCAGTACTTC. The encoded protein is CASSFKAKTGRISYEQYF.

This chain uses TRBV6-1 with TRBJ1-2, with D perhaps matching TRBD1 (6 bases). This CDR3 has 15 amino acids. CDR1 is MNHNS and CDR2 is SASEGT in the germline V gene. Trimming removed 6 bases from V and 0 bases from J, with 14 bases in between. The CDR3 nucleotides are TGTGCCAGCAGCGCCGACAGGAAAACTAACTATGGCTACACCTTC. Its translation is CASSADRKTNYGYTF.

V usage is TRBV4-1 and J usage is TRBJ2-3, with 9 nucleotides matching TRBD1. J gave up 1 base and V 3 bases, and 2 bases lay outside the gene matches. Germline V CDR1 and CDR2: MGHRA, YSYEKL. This CDR3 is 15 amino acids long. In nucleotides, the CDR3 is TGCGCCAGCAGCCAGTGGACAGGGGGCACAGATACGCAGTATTTT. Its protein is CASSQWTGGTDTQYF.

The V and J genes are TRBV20-1 and TRBJ1-2; no clear D. V lost 4 bases to trimming and J lost 0 bases, with 15 bases between them. The CDR3 is 15 amino acids. Germline loops: CDR1 DFQATT, CDR2 SNEGSKA (reference sequence). CDR3 nucleotides: TGCAGTGCTACCCCGGGTACAGCGACTAACTATGGCTACACCTTC. Translated, it gives CSATPGTATNYGYTF.

The chain has TRBV5-1 and TRBJ2-1, with 11 bases lining up with TRBD2. The CDR3 spans 19 residues. Germline V gene data show CDR1 as SGHRS and CDR2 as YFSETQ. Unmatched junction bases numbered 12, after V lost 4 bases and J lost 0 bases. The CDR3 coding sequence is TGCGCCAGCAGCGCAGGACTAGCGGGTCTTATTAGCTCCTACAATGAGCAGTTCTTC. Residues: CASSAGLAGLISSYNEQFF.

This clonotype was seen more than once but under ten times. The chain has TRBV7-9 and TRBJ1-4; TRBD1 might be the D (5 bases). V was cut by 1 base and J by 4 bases, with 13 bases left in between. CDR3 length: 16 amino acids. Germline V lookup: CDR1 SEHNR, CDR2 FQNEAQ (reference sequence). The CDR3 DNA is TGTGCCAGCAGCTTAGTGTGGGACGTGGGTAATGAAAAACTGTTTTTT. Encoded protein: CASSLVWDVGNEKLFF.

The V call is TRBV5-1, the J call TRBJ1-1; 7 bases agree with TRBD1. The CDR3 is made up of 14 amino acids. The V and J ends lost 4 bases and 0 bases, in that order; junction bases with no gene match: 3. Germline-derived CDR1 and CDR2 are SGHRS and YFSETQ. The CDR3 here is CASSTRGMNTEAFF. Here the CDR3 DNA reads TGCGCCAGCAGCACCAGGGGGATGAACACTGAAGCTTTCTTT.

The J gene is TRBJ2-1, the V gene TRBV5-1; 12 nucleotides agree with TRBD2. J lost 8 bases, V lost 4 bases, and 10 bases had no gene match. The CDR3 totals 16 residues. CDR1 and CDR2 from the germline V gene are SGHRS and YFSETQ. CDR3 amino acids: CASSLITSGGYDEQFF. CDR3 nucleotides: TGCGCCAGCAGCCTAATTACTAGCGGGGGGTACGATGAGCAGTTCTTC.

This clonotype was seen more than once but under ten times. The chain carries TRBV2 and TRBJ2-1; 7 bases are shared with TRBD1. This CDR3 is built from 14 residues. Germline CDR1 reads SNHLY; CDR2 reads FYNNEI. V shed 4 bases, J shed 6 bases, and the junction held 6 bases outside the gene matches. The CDR3 sequence is CASSADRHLNEQFF. The CDR3 coding sequence is TGTGCCAGCAGTGCGGACAGGCACCTCAATGAGCAGTTCTTC.

CDR3 sequence (DNA): TGCGCCAGCAGCCCAACGAGAAATACAGTACCCCTCCACTTT. Amino acids: CASSPTRNTVPLHF. The chain uses TRBV4-1 and TRBJ1-6; D not resolved. Germline CDR1 MGHRA, CDR2 YSYEKL. This CDR3 comprises 14 residues. V lost 4 bases and J lost 12, with 16 bases in between.

This rearrangement joins TRBV28 to TRBJ1-4; no reliable D call. Trimming took 11 bases from V and 4 from J, leaving 17 bases between them. This CDR3 has 14 amino acids. The germline gives CDR1 MDHEN, CDR2 SYDVKM. The CDR3 bases are TGTGCCGGCCCGAACCTCGTGCTTAATGAAAAACTGTTTTTT. It is translated as CAGPNLVLNEKLFF.

Points on this clonotype: One end of the junction does not line up with germline, which may come from a read error. The chain employs TRBV9 and TRBJ2-3; tentative D call: TRBD2 (6 bases). This CDR3 is 14 amino acids long. The germline CDR1 and CDR2 sequences are SGDLS and YYNGEE. The CDR3 DNA reads as TGTGCCGGCAGCGTAGGAGGGGGCACAGATACGCAGTATTTT. As protein: CAGSVGGGTDTQYF.

This clonotype has only a few counts. The chain is built from TRBV9 and TRBJ2-1, with 7 bases that match TRBD2. Germline lookup yields CDR1 SGDLS and CDR2 YYNGEE. The CDR3 is 16 amino acids. The ends lost 3 bases at V and 6 bases at J; junction bases unmatched: 12. In nucleotides, the CDR3 is TGTGCCAGCAGCGGACTCGGAGGACTAGTCCTCAATGAGCAGTTCTTC. As protein: CASSGLGGLVLNEQFF.

On this clonotype itself: A much larger clone differs by one base, so this may be a read error. The V gene is TRBV4-2, the J gene TRBJ2-3; TRBD2 matches 10 bases. The CDR3 is 15 amino acids. Trimming cost V 2 bases and J 3 bases; bases outside gene matches: 2. Germline CDR1 reads LGHNA; CDR2 reads YNFKEQ. DNA of the CDR3: TGTGCCAGCAGCCAAAGCGGGGGGGGGACAGATACGCAGTATTTT. This codes for CASSQSGGGTDTQYF.

This clonotype has more than one count but fewer than ten. The chain is built from TRBV10-3 and TRBJ2-7; a possible D gene is TRBD1 (6 bases). The germline gives CDR1 ENHRY, CDR2 SYGVKD. The CDR3 runs to 13 residues. Deletions cut 2 bases from V and 5 bases from J, with 10 bases between. CDR3 loop: CAISEQGGDEQYF. CDR3 bases: TGTGCCATCAGTGAGCAAGGGGGAGACGAGCAGTACTTC.

In this sample, this clonotype turned up a few times. The chain employs TRBV27 and TRBJ2-1; 8 bases agree with TRBD2. CDR3 length: 14 amino acids. Germline V lookup: CDR1 MNHEY, CDR2 SMNVEV (reference sequence). Trimming at V came to 6 bases and at J to 1 base, leaving 2 bases not matched to a gene. The CDR3 region is CASRGLGSYNEQFF. CDR3 nucleotides: TGTGCCAGCAGGGGACTAGGGTCCTACAATGAGCAGTTCTTC.

This rearrangement joins TRBV13 to TRBJ1-1; 7 bases line up with TRBD1. The germline gives CDR1 PRHDT, CDR2 FYEKMQ (reference sequence). The J segment lost 4 bases and the V segment lost 0 bases, leaving 20 bases of the junction unmatched. The CDR3 loop spans 20 amino acids. The CDR3 nucleotides read TGTGCCAGCAGCTTAGGTATCGGAGATGATAACAGGGGAAGAGGCACTGAAGCTTTCTTT. Amino acids: CASSLGIGDDNRGRGTEAFF.

This clonotype was observed a handful of times. The chain combines TRBV3-1 with TRBJ2-1, with 10 nucleotides matching TRBD2. The CDR3 is made up of 13 amino acids. Germline V lookup: CDR1 LGHDT, CDR2 YNNKEL (reference sequence). With 4 bases clipped from V and 6 bases from J, the junction kept 0 bases outside the gene matches. The CDR3 coding sequence is TGTGCCAGCAGCCCTAGCGGGGGCAATGAGCAGTTCTTC. Residues: CASSPSGGNEQFF.